The clone carrying this TCR beta chain was picked up a small number of times. This record comes from a study of cytomegalovirus exposure and HLA in healthy donors. The V gene lost 1 base and the J gene lost 6 bases, with 9 bases spanning the gap. Germline V gene lookup returns CDR1 SGHTA and CDR2 FQGNSA. The CDR3 is 14 amino acids. It was with 60 Vbeta and 13 Jbeta primers that the PCR ran. TCRdb's table, derived via immunoSEQ multiplex PCR, lists solely in-frame clones and lacks some. In the table there are some 200,000 clones, roughly 12% of which are singletons. Sequenced: PBMCs. This chain joins TRBV7-2 and TRBJ2-2; tentative D call: TRBD1 (6 bases). This TCR came from a middle-aged man in good health and CMV-seropositive. Here the CDR3 DNA reads TGTGCCAGCAGCTTAGTACAGGGTCCCGGGGAGCTGTTTTTT. This sequence encodes CASSLVQGPGELFF. The variable domain in full, with the rest retrieved from reference TRBV7-2 and TRBJ2-2, is GAGVSQSPSNKVTEKGKDVELRCDPISGHTALYWYRQSLGQGLEFLIYFQGNSAPDKSGLPSDRFSAERTGGSVSTLTIQRTQQEDSAVYLCASSLVQGPGELFFGEGSRLTVL.